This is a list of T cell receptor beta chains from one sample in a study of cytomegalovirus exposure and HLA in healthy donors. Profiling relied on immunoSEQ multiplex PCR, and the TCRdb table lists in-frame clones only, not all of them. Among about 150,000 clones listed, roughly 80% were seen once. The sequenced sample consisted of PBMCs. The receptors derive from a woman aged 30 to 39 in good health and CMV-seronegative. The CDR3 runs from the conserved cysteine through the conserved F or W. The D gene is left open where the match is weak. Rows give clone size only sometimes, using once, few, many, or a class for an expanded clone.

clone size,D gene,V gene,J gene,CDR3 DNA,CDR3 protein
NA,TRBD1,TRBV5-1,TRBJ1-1,TGCGCCAGCAGCTTGATAAGACAGGGGAACACTGAAGCTTTCTTT,CASSLIRQGNTEAFF
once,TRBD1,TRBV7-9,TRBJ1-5,TGTGCCAGCAGCCTGGGGACAGGCAATCAGCCCCAGCATTTT,CASSLGTGNQPQHF
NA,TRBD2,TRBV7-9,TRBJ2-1,TGTGCCAGCAGCTTGAGGCTAGCGGGAATTAATGAGCAGTTCTTC,CASSLRLAGINEQFF
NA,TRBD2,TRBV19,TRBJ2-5,TGTGCCAGTAGTATGGACGGGGAGGGTAGGAAGACCCAGTACTTC,CASSMDGEGRKTQYF
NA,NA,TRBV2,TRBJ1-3,TGTGCCAGCAGTGGGCCGGGGGAGGGGATGAGAAACACCATATATTTT,CASSGPGEGMRNTIYF
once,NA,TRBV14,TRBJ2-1,TGTGCCAGCAGCCCCTCAGACAATGAGCAGTTCTTC,CASSPSDNEQFF
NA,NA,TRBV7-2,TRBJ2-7,TGTGCCAGCAGCCCCCGATTCGACACCCGGGGGACCTACGAGCAGTACTTC,CASSPRFDTRGTYEQYF
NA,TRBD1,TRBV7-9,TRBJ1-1,TGTGCCAGCAGCCACAGGGGCACTGAAGCTTTCTTT,CASSHRGTEAFF
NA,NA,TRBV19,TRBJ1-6,TGTGCCAGTAGTATTCCTCGGGGAGGAGGGAATTCACCCCTCCACTTT,CASSIPRGGGNSPLHF
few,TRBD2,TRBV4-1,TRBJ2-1,TGCGCCAGCAGCCAAGGCCTAGCGGGAGCGAGCTCCTACAATGAGCAGTTCTTC,CASSQGLAGASSYNEQFF
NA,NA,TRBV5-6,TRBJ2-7,TGTGCCAGCAGCTTGGGGGCCAGGGTAGCCTTCGAGCAGTACTTC,CASSLGARVAFEQYF
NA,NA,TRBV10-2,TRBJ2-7,TGCGCCAGCACCCCGGCCGGGCCAGGGGAGTTCAGCGGCTCCTACGAGCAGTACTTC,CASTPAGPGEFSGSYEQYF
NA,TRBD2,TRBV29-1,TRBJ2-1,TGCAGCGTTGAAGAGCGGGAGGGCTGGTTCTTC,CSVEEREGWFF
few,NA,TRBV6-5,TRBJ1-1,TGTGCCAGCAGAGACATTCGGCGGGAGACTGAAGCTTTCTTT,CASRDIRRETEAFF
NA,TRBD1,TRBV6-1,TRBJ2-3,TGTGCCAGCAGTGGGACAGGGATCGATACGCAGTATTTT,CASSGTGIDTQYF
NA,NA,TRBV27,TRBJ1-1,TGTGCCAGCAGTTTATCGGGGGGTAACACTGAAGCTTTCTTT,CASSLSGGNTEAFF
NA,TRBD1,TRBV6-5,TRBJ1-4,TGTGCCAGCAGGTCCGGGACAGGTGATGAAAAACTGTTTTTT,CASRSGTGDEKLFF
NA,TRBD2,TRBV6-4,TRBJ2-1,TGTGCCAGCAGCTTAACTAGCGGGAGGGGGAATGAGCAGTTCTTC,CASSLTSGRGNEQFF
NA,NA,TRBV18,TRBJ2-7,TGTGCCAGCTCACCATTGGCCGGGGGCGAGCAGTACTTC,CASSPLAGGEQYF
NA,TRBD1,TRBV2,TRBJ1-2,TGTGCCAGCAGGGGACAGGGTTATGGCTACACCTTC,CASRGQGYGYTF
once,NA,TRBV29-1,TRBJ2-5,TGCAGCGTTGAAGATCGGCGGGGCGGGGTGGGAGAGACCCAGTACTTC,CSVEDRRGGVGETQYF
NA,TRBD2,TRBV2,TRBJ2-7,TGTGCCAGCAGTGCGGGGGGTCGATCCTACGAGCAGTACTTC,CASSAGGRSYEQYF
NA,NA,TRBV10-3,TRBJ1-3,TGTGCCATCAGTCAGGGAGGGCCTGGAAACATCATATATTTT,CAISQGGPGNIIYF
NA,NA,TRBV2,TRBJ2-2,TGTGCCAGCAGTGAAGGTACAGGGAAGGTAGCCGGGGAGCTGTTTTTT,CASSEGTGKVAGELFF
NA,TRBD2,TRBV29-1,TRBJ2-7,TGCAGCGTTGAGACGGTAGCGGGAGGTTTCCCAACCTACGAGCAGTACTTC,CSVETVAGGFPTYEQYF
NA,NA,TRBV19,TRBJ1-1,TGTGCCAGTAGTAAACAGGGAATAAACACTGAAGCTTTCTTT,CASSKQGINTEAFF
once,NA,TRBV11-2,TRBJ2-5,TGTGCCAGCAGCGCAACTAGCCCCCAAGAGACCCAGTACTTC,CASSATSPQETQYF
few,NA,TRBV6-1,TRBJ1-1,TGTGCCAGCAGTGAAGCTAGTACGGGGTTCACTGAAGCTTTCTTT,CASSEASTGFTEAFF
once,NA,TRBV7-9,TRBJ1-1,TGTGCCAGCAGCGACACGAACACTGAAGCTTTCTTT,CASSDTNTEAFF
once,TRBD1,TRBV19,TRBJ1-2,TGTGCCAGTAATCACATGGGACAGGGAATCTATGGCTACACCTTC,CASNHMGQGIYGYTF
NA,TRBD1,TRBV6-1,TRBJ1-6,TGTGCCAGCAGTCCCCAGGGGGGATCACCCCTCCACTTT,CASSPQGGSPLHF
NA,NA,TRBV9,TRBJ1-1,TGTGCCAGCAGCGTAGTTAAAGGGGCCCCTGAAGCTTTCTTT,CASSVVKGAPEAFF
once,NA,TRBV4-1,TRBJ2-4,TGCGCCAGCAGCCAAGATGGGGGGGGCTTGGCCAAAAACATTCAGTACTTC,CASSQDGGGLAKNIQYF
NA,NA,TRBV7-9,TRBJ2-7,TGTGCCAGCAGCTTAGGGTCGTACGGCGAGCAGTACTTC,CASSLGSYGEQYF
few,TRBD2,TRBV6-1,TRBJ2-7,TGTGCCAGCAGTGTTACTAGCGTCCCGATCTCCTACGAGCAGTACTTC,CASSVTSVPISYEQYF
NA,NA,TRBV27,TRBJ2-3,TGTGCCAGCACGCGCGCTCCTAGCACAGATACGCAGTATTTT,CASTRAPSTDTQYF
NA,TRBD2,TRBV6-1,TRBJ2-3,TGTGTCAGCAGTGATCTAGCGGGGGGAGGGACAGATACGCAGTATTTT,CVSSDLAGGGTDTQYF
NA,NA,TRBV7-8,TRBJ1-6,TGTGCCAGCAGCTTAGAGGGGCCGAGCTCCTATAATTCACCCCTCCACTTT,CASSLEGPSSYNSPLHF
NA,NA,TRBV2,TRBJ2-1,TGTGCCAGTACACTAGGGACTCCATACAATGAGCAGTTCTTC,CASTLGTPYNEQFF
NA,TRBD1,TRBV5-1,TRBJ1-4,TGCGCCAGCAGCTTGGAATCCCAGGGGGCAACTAATGAAAAACTGTTTTTT,CASSLESQGATNEKLFF
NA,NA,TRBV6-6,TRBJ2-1,TGTGCCAGCAGTTACCCTTATCAGGGTAACGACAATGAGCAGTTCTTC,CASSYPYQGNDNEQFF
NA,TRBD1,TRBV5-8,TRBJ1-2,TGTGCCAGCAGCTACGGGACAGGTCAGGGCTACACCTTC,CASSYGTGQGYTF
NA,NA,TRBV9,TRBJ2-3,TGTGCCAGCAGCGTAGGGTGGGGGGAAGATACGCAGTATTTT,CASSVGWGEDTQYF
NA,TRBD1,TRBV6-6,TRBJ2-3,TGTGCCAGCAGCAAACCCGGACAGGGCACAGATACGCAGTATTTT,CASSKPGQGTDTQYF
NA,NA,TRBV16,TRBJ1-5,TGTGCCAGCAGCCAATCGGCAGGGGATCCCCAGCATTTT,CASSQSAGDPQHF
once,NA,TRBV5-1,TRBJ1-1,TGCGCCAGCAGCTTGGGGGGGGGCAGGGGAATGAACACTGAAGCTTTCTTT,CASSLGGGRGMNTEAFF